This paragraph reports one TCR beta chain. Its cognate antigen is unknown. This sample stems from a study of yellow fever vaccine responses in identical twins. Study observations and caveats: A vaccine T cell response that seemed partly convergent and partly personalized was reported in twins.

TCRdb fed the RT-PCR reads into MiXCR, producing one record per CDR3 protein. Of approximately 490 distinct CDR3 sequences in the sample, around 78% were seen once. CDR1 and CDR2 (germline): SGHAT, FQDESV (reference sequence). CDR3 size: 12 residues. Between the trimmed V and J ends, which lost 1 base and 4 bases, there was a span of 5 bases. The chain is built from TRBV11-1 and TRBJ2-7, with D unclear. The source is a woman between 18 and 29 years old who received the yellow fever vaccine. This specimen consisted of T cells from blood (PBMCs), unsorted or a sorted subset (not recorded which), obtained before or after yellow fever vaccination (not recorded which). The CDR3 sequence: CASSLGNYEQYV. CDR3 coding DNA: TGTGCCAGCAGCTTAGGGAATTACGAGCAGTACGTC.